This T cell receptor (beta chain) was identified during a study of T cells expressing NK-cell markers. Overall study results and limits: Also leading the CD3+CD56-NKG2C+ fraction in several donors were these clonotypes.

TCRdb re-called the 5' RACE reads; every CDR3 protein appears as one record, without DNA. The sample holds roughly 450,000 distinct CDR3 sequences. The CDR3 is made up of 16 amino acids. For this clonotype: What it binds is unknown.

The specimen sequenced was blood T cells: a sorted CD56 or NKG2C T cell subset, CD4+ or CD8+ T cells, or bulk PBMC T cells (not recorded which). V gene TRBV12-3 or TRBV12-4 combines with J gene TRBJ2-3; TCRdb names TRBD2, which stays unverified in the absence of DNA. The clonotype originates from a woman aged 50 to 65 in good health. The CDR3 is CASSPYSGVSTDTQYF.